Following are 21 T cell receptor beta chains from one sample sequenced in a study of CD8+ T cells in alopecia areata. Reverse transcription of extracted RNA yielded cDNA, which provided the sequencing template. Sequenced by immunoSEQ multiplex PCR; TCRdb stores in-frame clones only, minus some. The sample carries 95,000 to 100,000 clones, under 70% recorded once. Sample treatment: oral pan-JAK inhibitor, 5-10 mg twice daily. The specimen comprised CD8+ T cells sorted from blood, sampled at week 4, from a patient treated with tofacitinib. The source of these receptors is a human donor with alopecia areata.

The chain uses TRBV27 and TRBJ1-5; D gene unclear. CDR1 is MNHEY and CDR2 is SMNVEV in the germline V gene (reference sequence). Trimming took off 3 bases at V and 4 bases at J, with 7 bases between the two ends. The CDR3 is 13 residues long. Here the CDR3 reads CASSLGENQPQHF. In DNA form, the CDR3 reads TGTGCCAGCAGTTTGGGCGAGAATCAGCCCCAGCATTTT.

This rearrangement joins TRBV29-1 to TRBJ1-2; D unresolved. Germline values: CDR1 SQVTM, CDR2 ANQGSEA. This CDR3 spans 12 amino acids. The ends were cut back, 3 bases at V and 12 bases at J, with 17 bases in the middle. CDR3 sequence: CSVEKDPGSHTF. CDR3 DNA sequence: TGCAGCGTTGAGAAAGATCCCGGATCTCACACCTTC.

This clone was seen more than once but under ten times. The J gene is TRBJ2-6, the V gene TRBV13; D call uncertain. Germline V gene lookup returns CDR1 PRHDT and CDR2 FYEKMQ (reference sequence). Trimming pared 0 bases from V and 1 base from J, leaving 4 bases between. The CDR3 is 15 residues long. The CDR3 region has the DNA TGTGCCAGCAGCTTAGGGGATTCTGGGGCCAACGTCCTGACTTTC. This translates into CASSLGDSGANVLTF.

The gene calls are TRBV28 and TRBJ2-3; the match to TRBD2 covers 11 bases. Germline CDR1 and CDR2: MDHEN and SYDVKM. The length of the CDR3 is 17 residues. After removal of 6 bases from V and 5 bases from J, the junction contained 13 bases not matched to a gene. This CDR3 is CASSPTSGLAVKDTQYF. In DNA form, the CDR3 reads TGTGCCAGCAGCCCTACCTCGGGACTAGCGGTTAAAGATACGCAGTATTTT. The full variable domain, completed using reference TRBV28 and TRBJ2-3, is DVKVTQSSRYLVKRTGEKVFLECVQDMDHENMFWYRQDPGLGLRLIYFSYDVKMKEKGDIPEGYSVSREKKERFSLILESASTNQTSMYLCASSPTSGLAVKDTQYFGPGTRLTVL.

V and J are TRBV7-2 and TRBJ2-1, with 10 bases lining up with TRBD2. Trimming took 0 bases from V and 1 from J; bases not matched to a gene: 6. The CDR3 contains 18 residues. In germline, CDR1 is SGHTA, CDR2 FQGNSA. CDR3: CASSLAGRSGRSYNEQFF. Written as DNA, the CDR3 is TGTGCCAGCAGCTTAGCGGGGCGTAGCGGGAGGTCCTACAATGAGCAGTTCTTC.

This clone was observed a handful of times. The V call is TRBV4-1, the J call TRBJ1-5, with D unclear. Trimming removed 4 bases at V and 6 bases at J, with 10 bases between. This CDR3 spans 13 amino acids. From germline, CDR1 is MGHRA and CDR2 YSYEKL. CDR3: CASSPNPIQPQHF. Written as DNA, the CDR3 is TGCGCCAGCAGCCCGAACCCAATTCAGCCCCAGCATTTT.

This chain uses TRBV6-6 with TRBJ2-1; tentatively, D is TRBD1 (5 bases). The V end lost 2 bases, the J end lost 6 bases, and 11 bases lay between the germline ends. From germline, CDR1 is MNHNY and CDR2 SVGAGI (reference sequence). The length of the CDR3 is 14 residues. This chain's CDR3 is CASSYDQGSNEQFF. CDR3 in DNA: TGTGCCAGCAGTTACGACCAGGGAAGCAATGAGCAGTTCTTC.

This chain connects TRBV2 to TRBJ2-7; D may correspond to TRBD1 or TRBD2 (7 bases each). Germline CDR1 reads SNHLY; CDR2 reads FYNNEI. This CDR3 region has 14 residues. With 7 bases removed from V and 3 bases from J, the gap between germline ends came to 16 bases. CDR3 DNA: TGTGCCAGCACCAGGGGGGGGCCGGTCTACGAGCAGTACTTC. As protein: CASTRGGPVYEQYF.

The chain uses TRBV7-2 and TRBJ2-4; D remains unclear. V was shortened by 2 bases and J by 7 bases, with 12 bases between the two germline ends. The CDR3 loop spans 14 amino acids. The germline gives CDR1 SGHTA, CDR2 FQGNSA. The CDR3 protein is CASSLSQQMNIQYF. The DNA of the CDR3 is TGTGCCAGCAGCTTAAGCCAGCAAATGAACATTCAGTACTTC.

In this sample, this clone turned up a few times. Different DNA sequences within this sample yield the same CDR3. The gene calls are TRBV27 and TRBJ2-5; the D is unclear. Trimming took off 0 bases at V and 4 bases at J, with 3 bases between the two ends. CDR1 and CDR2 (germline): MNHEY, SMNVEV (reference sequence). The CDR3 loop spans 12 amino acids. The CDR3 here is CASSLSGETQYF. Written as DNA, the CDR3 is TGTGCCAGCAGTTTATCTGGAGAGACCCAGTACTTC.

This chain links TRBV11-2 with TRBJ2-3; D call uncertain. Germline loops: CDR1 SGHAT, CDR2 FQNNGV. The ends were cut back, 6 bases at V and 12 bases at J, with 16 bases in the middle. The CDR3 has 12 amino acids. CDR3 nucleotide sequence: TGTGCCAGCAGTCTTGGTCATTCCCCACAGTATTTT. This gives the protein CASSLGHSPQYF.

V and J are TRBV2 and TRBJ1-1; 7 bases are shared with TRBD1. Germline trimming cut 2 bases from V and 6 bases from J; bases unmatched to any gene: 12. This CDR3 spans 16 amino acids. Germline V gene sequence: CDR1 SNHLY, CDR2 FYNNEI. The CDR3 spells CASSETLTGPIPEAFF. As DNA, the CDR3 is TGTGCCAGCAGTGAAACATTGACAGGGCCGATCCCTGAAGCTTTCTTT. Full variable domain (missing parts from reference TRBV2 and TRBJ1-1): EPEVTQTPSHQVTQMGQEVILRCVPISNHLYFYWYRQILGQKVEFLVSFYNNEISEKSEIFDDQFSVERPDGSNFTLKIRSTKLEDSAMYFCASSETLTGPIPEAFFGQGTRLTVV.

The chain couples TRBV9 to TRBJ1-2; 7 bases align to TRBD1. Trimming at V came to 4 bases and at J to 3 bases, leaving 12 bases not matched to a gene. Per the germline V gene, CDR1 is SGDLS and CDR2 is YYNGEE. This CDR3 is 16 amino acids long. Written as DNA, the CDR3 is TGTGCCAGCAGCCCCTTGGAAGGGGGCGCGTACTATGGCTACACCTTC. It specifies CASSPLEGGAYYGYTF.

The chain joins TRBV2 to TRBJ1-2, with D unclear. The V and J ends lost 2 bases and 0 bases respectively, with 10 bases between them. Germline V gene lookup returns CDR1 SNHLY and CDR2 FYNNEI. The CDR3 runs to 15 residues. CDR3 residues: CASSESQNPNYGYTF. The CDR3 DNA reads TGTGCCAGCAGTGAATCTCAAAACCCTAACTATGGCTACACCTTC.

The chain links TRBV13 to TRBJ1-1, with 9 nucleotides matching TRBD1. This CDR3 has 16 amino acids. V lost 3 bases and J lost 4; bases outside the gene matches: 9. CDR1 and CDR2 (germline): PRHDT, FYEKMQ (reference sequence). The chain's CDR3 is CASSFGTGSSGTEAFF. The CDR3 nucleotides read TGTGCCAGCAGCTTCGGGACAGGGAGTAGTGGCACTGAAGCTTTCTTT. The full variable domain, rest sourced from reference TRBV13 and TRBJ1-1, is AAGVIQSPRHLIKEKRETATLKCYPIPRHDTVYWYQQGPGQDPQFLISFYEKMQSDKGSIPDRFSAQQFSDYHSELNMSSLELGDSALYFCASSFGTGSSGTEAFFGQGTRLTVV.

This clone occurred once. The chain uses TRBV9 and TRBJ2-6; a possible D gene is TRBD1 (5 bases). The V gene's germline CDR1 is SGDLS and CDR2 YYNGEE. The CDR3 is 17 residues long. Deletions cut 1 base from V and 0 bases from J, with 11 bases between. The chain's CDR3 is CASSVQGTFSGANVLTF. Written as DNA, the CDR3 is TGTGCCAGCAGCGTACAGGGCACCTTCTCTGGGGCCAACGTCCTGACTTTC.

The CDR3 region has the DNA TGTGCCAGCGCCGTAGGAGTTATGTCCTACGAGCAGTACTTC. Protein sequence: CASAVGVMSYEQYF. The gene calls are TRBV27 and TRBJ2-7; D unresolved. Between the trimmed V and J ends, which lost 8 bases and 1 base, there was a span of 15 bases. The CDR3 is 14 amino acids. The germline V gene has CDR1 MNHEY and CDR2 SMNVEV (reference sequence).

The gene calls are TRBV19 and TRBJ1-5; TRBD1 aligns across 11 bases. CDR1 is LNHDA, CDR2 SQIVND, per germline (reference sequence). V was clipped by 1 base and J by 7 bases; unmatched bases: 9. This CDR3 comprises 17 residues. In nucleotides, the CDR3 is TGTGCCAGTAGTATAGCCCTCGGACAGGGGGCGGGCCAGCCCCAGCATTTT. Protein product: CASSIALGQGAGQPQHF. Supplemented by reference TRBV19 and TRBJ1-5, the full variable domain reads DGGITQSPKYLFRKEGQNVTLSCEQNLNHDAMYWYRQDPGQGLRLIYYSQIVNDFQKGDIAEGYSVSREKKESFPLTVTSAQKNPTAFYLCASSIALGQGAGQPQHFGDGTRLSIL.

This clone ranks as medium-sized (0.01 to 0.1%). This chain links TRBV7-2 with TRBJ2-2, with D perhaps being TRBD1 or TRBD2 (5 bases each). The V end was cut by 2 bases, the J end by 6 bases, with 7 bases between. The CDR3 totals 13 residues. Germline V CDR1 and CDR2: SGHTA, FQGNSA. The CDR3 DNA is TGTGCCAGCAGCTTAATGGGACCCGGGGAGCTGTTTTTT. Translation: CASSLMGPGELFF.

The chain combines TRBV27 with TRBJ2-7; the match to TRBD1 covers 11 bases. The V segment lost 5 bases and the J segment 1 base; nucleotides outside the gene matches: 7. This CDR3 is built from 16 residues. CDR1 and CDR2 (germline): MNHEY, SMNVEV (reference sequence). CDR3 protein: CASSPAGDRGSYEQYF. The CDR3 region has the DNA TGTGCCAGCAGTCCGGCGGGGGACAGGGGGTCCTACGAGCAGTACTTC.

This chain uses TRBV27 with TRBJ1-2, with TRBD1 matching over 10 bases. The junction had 4 bases not matched to a gene; V was cut back by 8 bases and J by 7 bases. The V gene's germline CDR1 is MNHEY and CDR2 SMNVEV (reference sequence). There are 12 residues in the CDR3. In DNA, the CDR3 is TGTGCCAGCGGGGACAGGGGAGGTGGCTACACCTTC. The encoded protein is CASGDRGGGYTF.